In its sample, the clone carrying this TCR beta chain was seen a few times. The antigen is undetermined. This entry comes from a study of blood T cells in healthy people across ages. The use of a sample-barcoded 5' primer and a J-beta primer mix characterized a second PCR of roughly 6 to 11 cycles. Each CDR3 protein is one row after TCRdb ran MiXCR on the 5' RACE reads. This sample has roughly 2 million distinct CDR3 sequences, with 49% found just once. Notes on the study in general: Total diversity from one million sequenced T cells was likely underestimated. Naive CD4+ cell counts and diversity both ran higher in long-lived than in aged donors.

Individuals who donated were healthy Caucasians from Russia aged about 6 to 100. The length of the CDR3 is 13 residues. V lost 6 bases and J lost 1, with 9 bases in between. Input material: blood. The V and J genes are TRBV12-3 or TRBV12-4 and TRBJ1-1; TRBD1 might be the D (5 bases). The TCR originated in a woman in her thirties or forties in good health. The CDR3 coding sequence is TGTGCCAGCAGCACCGGGACGAACACTGAAGCTTTCTTT. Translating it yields CASSTGTNTEAFF.